This TCR beta chain stems from a study of T-cell reconstitution after alpha-beta-depleted transplantation in children. Findings of the study overall: Where alpha-beta T cells came from about two months after transplant was reportedly several hundred expanded graft clones. T-cell counts and diversity at one year following transplant were attributed mainly to newly produced T cells.

A library of TCRbeta sequences, prepared with unique molecular identifiers, was generated. TCRdb reprocessed the PCR reads via MiXCR and lists one record per CDR3 protein. The table lists about 490,000 distinct CDR3 sequences, 10% to 13% of them singletons. This clonotype was detected many times. The antigen remains undetermined. Between the trimmed V and J ends, which lost 7 bases and 4 bases, there was a span of 13 bases. In germline, CDR1 is SGHVS, CDR2 FQNEAQ. The CDR3 sequence is 13 residues long. V gene TRBV7-8 combines with J gene TRBJ1-1; weak D call: TRBD1 (6 bases). The sample consisted of PBMCs, taken before TCRalphabeta/CD19-depleted stem cell transplant. The receptor's source is a child aged 2-15 years with inherited bone marrow failure, due to receive a stem cell transplant. The CDR3 bases are TGTGCCAGCACCGAACAGGGAGTCACTGAAGCTTTCTTT. Amino acids: CASTEQGVTEAFF.